This passage covers 2 T cell receptor beta chains from one sample sequenced in a study of blood T cell repertoires in COVID-19. Produced via immunoSEQ multiplex PCR; TCRdb's table is partial and in-frame only. The sample lists about 270,000 clones, less than 95% occurring once. Sequencing was performed on PBMCs or T cells enriched from blood (not recorded which). Source of these receptors: a man aged 35 to 55 who had been exposed to COVID-19.

The rearrangement uses TRBV2 and TRBJ1-5; 10 bases line up with TRBD1. Germline V gives CDR1 SNHLY, CDR2 FYNNEI. V lost 6 bases and J lost 0; bases outside the gene matches: 5. The CDR3 runs 16 residues. The CDR3 nucleotides read TGTGCCAGCAGACCGGACAGGGGGGGTAGCAATCAGCCCCAGCATTTT. Encoded protein: CASRPDRGGSNQPQHF.

This clone was detected only a few times. This chain links TRBV20-1 with TRBJ2-7; 11 positions agree with TRBD1. The germline V gene encodes CDR1 DFQATT and CDR2 SNEGSKA (reference sequence). The V and J ends lost 3 bases and 2 bases, in that order; junction bases with no gene match: 6. The CDR3 has 15 residues. The DNA of the CDR3 is TGCAGTGCTAGTCTGCGGGGACAGGGGGCCTACGAGCAGTACTTC. It translates to CSASLRGQGAYEQYF.